These T cell receptor beta chains were read from a single sample in a study of blood T cell repertoires in COVID-19. Some clones are missing from TCRdb's copy, which holds only in-frame ones; the method was immunoSEQ multiplex PCR. The table lists more than 100,000 clones, roughly nine tenths of them singletons. Sequenced sample: peripheral blood. These receptors came from an elderly woman in a cohort sampled during active COVID-19. The CDR3 runs from the conserved cysteine through the conserved F or W. D genes are given only for firm matches.

d_call: NA
v_call: TRBV3-1/TRBV3-2
cdr3_length: 15
cdr3_aa: CASSSITRSGYGYTF

d_call: NA
v_call: TRBV2
cdr3_length: 13
cdr3_aa: CASTLSGANVLTF

d_call: TRBD1
v_call: TRBV3-1/TRBV3-2
cdr3_length: 15
cdr3_aa: CASSLGQGDVETQYF

d_call: NA
v_call: TRBV2
cdr3_length: 13
cdr3_aa: CASSSPGYQPQHF

d_call: NA
v_call: TRBV19
cdr3_length: 14
cdr3_aa: CASRWGPGNTEAFF

d_call: NA
v_call: TRBV5-1
cdr3_length: 15
cdr3_aa: CASSLVSLGSYEQYF

d_call: NA
v_call: TRBV10-2
cdr3_length: 15
cdr3_aa: CASSEGTRNTGELFF

d_call: NA
v_call: TRBV5-1
cdr3_length: 15
cdr3_aa: CASSLTAGPYNEQFF

d_call: NA
v_call: TRBV12-3/TRBV12-4
cdr3_length: 12
cdr3_aa: CASSGGEGQAFF

d_call: TRBD2
v_call: TRBV10-1
cdr3_length: 18
cdr3_aa: CASSPTSGDSSSTDTQYF

d_call: TRBD1
v_call: TRBV7-7
cdr3_length: 14
cdr3_aa: CASSTGQTTDTQYF

d_call: TRBD2
v_call: TRBV2
cdr3_length: 15
cdr3_aa: CASSPTSGVAETQYF

d_call: TRBD1
v_call: TRBV10-3
cdr3_length: 12
cdr3_aa: CATQGAGQPQHF

d_call: TRBD2
v_call: TRBV5-1
cdr3_length: 17
cdr3_aa: CASSTGLAGEVRDEQYF

d_call: NA
v_call: TRBV6-2/TRBV6-3
cdr3_length: 17
cdr3_aa: CASSYSNGVRDNSPLHF

d_call: NA
v_call: TRBV6-1
cdr3_length: 12
cdr3_aa: CASSERQGKLFF

d_call: NA
v_call: TRBV24-1
cdr3_length: 16
cdr3_aa: CATSDPGQGRAGELFF

d_call: TRBD1
v_call: TRBV12-3/TRBV12-4
cdr3_length: 13
cdr3_aa: CASTRDRDQPQHF

d_call: TRBD2
v_call: TRBV15
cdr3_length: 14
cdr3_aa: CATRLAGAYNEQFF

d_call: NA
v_call: TRBV9
cdr3_length: 13
cdr3_aa: CASSETPESRGFF

d_call: NA
v_call: TRBV6-5
cdr3_length: 13
cdr3_aa: CAAGRGQTYEQYF

d_call: NA
v_call: TRBV7-9
cdr3_length: 12
cdr3_aa: CASRGAGETQYF

d_call: NA
v_call: TRBV6-5
cdr3_length: 15
cdr3_aa: CASSLGGRITDTQYF

d_call: NA
v_call: TRBV19
cdr3_length: 12
cdr3_aa: CASTRDNSPLHF

d_call: NA
v_call: TRBV27
cdr3_length: 13
cdr3_aa: CASSYGGRDEQYF

d_call: NA
v_call: TRBV5-1
cdr3_length: 13
cdr3_aa: CASSLAVESEAFF

d_call: TRBD2
v_call: TRBV4-2
cdr3_length: 19
cdr3_aa: CASSQDALAVRGPTDTQYF

d_call: TRBD2
v_call: TRBV7-7
cdr3_length: 19
cdr3_aa: CASSLNGTYGTSVLYEQYF

d_call: TRBD2
v_call: TRBV25-1
cdr3_length: 15
cdr3_aa: CASIRTSGSRETQYF

d_call: NA
v_call: TRBV5-1
cdr3_length: 14
cdr3_aa: CASSLGPSTDTQYF

d_call: TRBD2
v_call: TRBV7-9
cdr3_length: 16
cdr3_aa: CASSQSGLANNNEQFF